The present TCR beta chain was sequenced within a study of blood T cell repertoires in COVID-19. About the research overall: PBMCs, B-cell-depleted T cells, or T cells were the source of the cDNA or gDNA that made up the material.

The CDR3 sequence is 14 residues long. Assay used: immunoSEQ multiplex PCR; TCRdb lists only in-frame clones, some missing. The sample holds a few hundred thousand clones, 75% to 90% seen once. The chain uses TRBV21-1 and TRBJ1-5; no DNA check was done on the table's D call, TRBD1. TRBV21-1 is given as a pseudogene. Sequenced: peripheral blood. The receptor was derived from a man aged 25-45 years who had recovered from COVID-19. CDR3: CASHTRVCNQPQHF. For the CDR3, the DNA is TGTGCCAGCCATACCAGGGTTTGCAATCAGCCCCAGCATTTT.